This TCR beta chain was profiled in a study of Ad26.COV2.S vaccination and SARS-CoV-2 variants. Study details: Recipients of Ad26.COV2.S got it intramuscularly, once or twice 56 days apart. Findings of the study overall: Measurements of TCR breadth and depth may have given underestimates of the total T cell responses.

The sample's treatment: about 20 received Ad26.COV2.S at low or high dose, single or two shots; about five received placebo; per-sample allocation not given. Sampling was done on day 63 after the first vaccine or placebo injection. Clones were sequenced by immunoSEQ multiplex PCR, and TCRdb holds only the in-frame ones, with some missing. In the table there are under 250,000 clones, 87% of which are singletons. To note about this clone: Its antigen is not known.

The receptor's source is a person between 18 and 60 years old who received the Ad26.COV2.S COVID-19 vaccine or a placebo. Here the sequenced sample was peripheral blood, taken in a trial of Ad26.COV2.S vaccine versus placebo.

This chain's CDR3 is CASSSAPGQWETGELFF. In nucleotides, the CDR3 is TGTGCCAGTAGTTCGGCCCCGGGACAGTGGGAGACCGGGGAGCTGTTTTTT. The V call is TRBV19, the J call TRBJ2-2; 7 bases line up with TRBD1. Germline V lookup: CDR1 LNHDA, CDR2 SQIVND (reference sequence). V trimming: 5 bases; J trimming: 5 bases; junction bases outside the gene matches: 14. The CDR3 runs to 17 residues. Complete variable domain (other parts from reference TRBV19 and TRBJ2-2): DGGITQSPKYLFRKEGQNVTLSCEQNLNHDAMYWYRQDPGQGLRLIYYSQIVNDFQKGDIAEGYSVSREKKESFPLTVTSAQKNPTAFYLCASSSAPGQWETGELFFGEGSRLTVL.